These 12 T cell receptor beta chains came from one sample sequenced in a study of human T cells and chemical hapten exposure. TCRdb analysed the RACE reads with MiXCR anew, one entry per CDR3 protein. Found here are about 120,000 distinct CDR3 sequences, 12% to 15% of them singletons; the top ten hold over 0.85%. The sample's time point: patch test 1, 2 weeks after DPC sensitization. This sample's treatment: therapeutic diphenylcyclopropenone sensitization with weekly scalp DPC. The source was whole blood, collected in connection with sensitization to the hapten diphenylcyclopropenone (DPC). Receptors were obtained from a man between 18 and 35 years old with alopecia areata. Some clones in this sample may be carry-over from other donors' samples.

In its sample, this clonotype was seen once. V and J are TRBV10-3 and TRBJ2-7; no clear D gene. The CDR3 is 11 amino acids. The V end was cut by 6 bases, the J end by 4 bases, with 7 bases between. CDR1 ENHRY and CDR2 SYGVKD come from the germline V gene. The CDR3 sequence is CAIRNQYEQYF. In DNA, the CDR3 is TGTGCCATCAGAAACCAGTACGAGCAGTACTTC.

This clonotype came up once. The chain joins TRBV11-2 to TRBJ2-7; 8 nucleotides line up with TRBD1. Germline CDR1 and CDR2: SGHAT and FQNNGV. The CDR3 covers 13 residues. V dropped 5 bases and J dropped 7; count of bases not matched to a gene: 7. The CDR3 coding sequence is TGTGCCAGCAGCCAGGACAGGGAAAATGAGCAGTACTTC. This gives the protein CASSQDRENEQYF.

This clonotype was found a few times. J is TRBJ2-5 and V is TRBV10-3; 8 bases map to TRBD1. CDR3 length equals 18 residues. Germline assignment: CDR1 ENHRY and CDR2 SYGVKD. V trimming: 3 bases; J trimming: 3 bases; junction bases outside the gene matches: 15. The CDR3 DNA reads TGTGCCATCAGTGATGGGAGGACAGGGACGGTTGAAAAAGAGACCCAGTACTTC. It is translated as CAISDGRTGTVEKETQYF.

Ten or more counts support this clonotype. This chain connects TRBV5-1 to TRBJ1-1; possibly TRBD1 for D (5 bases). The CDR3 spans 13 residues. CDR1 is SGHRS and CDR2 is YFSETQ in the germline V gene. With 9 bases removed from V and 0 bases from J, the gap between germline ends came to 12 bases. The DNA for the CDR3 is TGCGCCACCCGACAGTGGCTGAACACTGAAGCTTTCTTT. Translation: CATRQWLNTEAFF.

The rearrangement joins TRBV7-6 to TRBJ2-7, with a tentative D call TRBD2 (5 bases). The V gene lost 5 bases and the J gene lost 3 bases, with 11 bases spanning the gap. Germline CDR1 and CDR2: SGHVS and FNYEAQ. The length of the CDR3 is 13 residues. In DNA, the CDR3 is TGTGCCAGCAGCCCCTTCGCGGGCTACGAGCAGTACTTC. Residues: CASSPFAGYEQYF. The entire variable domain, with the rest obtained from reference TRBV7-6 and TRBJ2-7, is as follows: GAGVSQSPRYKVTKRGQDVALRCDPISGHVSLYWYRQALGQGPEFLTYFNYEAQQDKSGLPNDRFSAERPEGSISTLTIQRTEQRDSAMYRCASSPFAGYEQYFGPGTRLTVT.

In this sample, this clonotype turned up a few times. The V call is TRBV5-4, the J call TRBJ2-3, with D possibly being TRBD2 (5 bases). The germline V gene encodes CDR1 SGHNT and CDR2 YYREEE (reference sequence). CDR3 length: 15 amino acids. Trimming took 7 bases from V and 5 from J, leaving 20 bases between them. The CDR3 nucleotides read TGTGCCAGCGGGCTAGCTCCCGGCCTAGAAGATACGCAGTATTTT. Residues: CASGLAPGLEDTQYF.

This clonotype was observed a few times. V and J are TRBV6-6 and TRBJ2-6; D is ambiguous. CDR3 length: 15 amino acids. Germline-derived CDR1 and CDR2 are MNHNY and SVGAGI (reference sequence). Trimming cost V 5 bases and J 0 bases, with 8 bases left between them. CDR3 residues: CASSTGYSGANVLTF. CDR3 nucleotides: TGTGCCAGCAGTACTGGATACTCTGGGGCCAACGTCCTGACTTTC.

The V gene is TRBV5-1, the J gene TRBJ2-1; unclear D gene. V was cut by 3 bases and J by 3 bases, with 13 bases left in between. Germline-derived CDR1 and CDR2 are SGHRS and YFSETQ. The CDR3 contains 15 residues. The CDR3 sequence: CASSSTRPNYNEQFF. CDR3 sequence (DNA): TGCGCCAGCAGCTCCACGAGACCTAACTACAATGAGCAGTTCTTC.

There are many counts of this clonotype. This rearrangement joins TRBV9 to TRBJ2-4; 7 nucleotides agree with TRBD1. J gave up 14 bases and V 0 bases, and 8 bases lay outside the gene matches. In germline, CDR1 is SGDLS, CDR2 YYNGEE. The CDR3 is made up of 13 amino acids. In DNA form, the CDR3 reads TGTGCCAGCAGCGTAGAGGCAGGGGGTCCTAAGTACTTC. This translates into CASSVEAGGPKYF.

CDR3 protein: CASSAVLADTQYF. In nucleotides, the CDR3 is TGTGCCAGCAGTGCCGTTCTGGCAGATACGCAGTATTTT. The chain joins TRBV27 to TRBJ2-3, with D hard to call. The CDR3 loop spans 13 amino acids. Germline V gives CDR1 MNHEY, CDR2 SMNVEV (reference sequence). V dropped 5 bases and J dropped 4 bases, with 10 bases sitting between them.

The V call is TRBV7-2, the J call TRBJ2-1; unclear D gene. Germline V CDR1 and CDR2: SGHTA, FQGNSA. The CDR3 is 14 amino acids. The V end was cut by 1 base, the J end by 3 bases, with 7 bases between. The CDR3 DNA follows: TGTGCCAGCAGCTTAGTTGGGTTCTACAATGAGCAGTTCTTC. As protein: CASSLVGFYNEQFF. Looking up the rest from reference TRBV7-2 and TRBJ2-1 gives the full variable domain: GAGVSQSPSNKVTEKGKDVELRCDPISGHTALYWYRQSLGQGLEFLIYFQGNSAPDKSGLPSDRFSAERTGGSVSTLTIQRTQQEDSAVYLCASSLVGFYNEQFFGPGTRLTVL.

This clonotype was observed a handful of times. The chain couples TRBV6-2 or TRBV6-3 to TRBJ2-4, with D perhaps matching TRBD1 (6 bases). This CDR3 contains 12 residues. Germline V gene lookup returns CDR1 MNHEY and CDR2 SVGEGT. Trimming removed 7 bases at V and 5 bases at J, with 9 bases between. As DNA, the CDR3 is TGTGCCAGCACAGGGGACCAAAACATTCAGTACTTC. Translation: CASTGDQNIQYF.